These T cell receptor beta chains were read from a single sample in a study of shared clonotypes between healthy human individuals. TCRdb keeps only in-frame clones here, not all; method: immunoSEQ multiplex PCR. This repertoire shows over 700,000 clones, roughly 72% found once; its top ten account for roughly 1.8%. Sequencing used memory CD4+ T cells sorted from blood. The source of these receptors is a woman aged 25-40 years in good health. The CDR3 runs from the conserved cysteine through the conserved F or W. The D gene is left open where the match is weak. Clone sizes are given selectively: once, few, many, or a class where the clone is expanded.

V	size	J	D	DNA	CDR3
TRBV2	-	TRBJ1-5	-	TGTGCCAGCAAAGTACAAGACCCCAATCAGCCCCAGCATTTT	CASKVQDPNQPQHF
TRBV27	few	TRBJ1-4	-	TGTGCCAGCAGCTCCCCAACTCGAGGGCGAGGGAATGAAAAACTGTTTTTT	CASSSPTRGRGNEKLFF
TRBV7-9	-	TRBJ1-3	TRBD1	TGTGCCACCGGACAGGGGGCGGTTGCTGGAAACACCATATATTTT	CATGQGAVAGNTIYF
TRBV6-5	-	TRBJ1-5	-	TGTGCCAGCAGCCTCGGGGGGGGCGGTCAGCCCCAGCATTTT	CASSLGGGGQPQHF
TRBV29-1	-	TRBJ2-3	-	TGCAGCGTTTCGTCCAGGTCCGAAACACACCGCAGCGGTTTCACAGATACGCAGTATTTT	CSVSSRSETHRSGFTDTQYF
TRBV28	-	TRBJ2-1	-	TGTGCCAGCATTGGGCAGAATACTTACAATGAGCAGTTCTTC	CASIGQNTYNEQFF
TRBV18	-	TRBJ1-1	TRBD1	TGTGCCAGCTCACCCGGGACAGGCACAACCACTGAAGCTTTCTTT	CASSPGTGTTTEAFF
TRBV30	-	TRBJ1-1	-	TGTGCCTGGAGTGCCGCCCTGAACACTGAAGCTTTCTTT	CAWSAALNTEAFF
TRBV6-5	-	TRBJ2-7	TRBD1	TGTGCCAGCAGTGCCCTACAGGGGCAGTCCTACGAGCAGTACTTC	CASSALQGQSYEQYF
TRBV25-1	-	TRBJ1-6	-	TGTGCCAGCAGTGAACAGGAGGCTTATTCACCCCTCCACTTT	CASSEQEAYSPLHF
TRBV28	-	TRBJ2-7	TRBD2	TGTGCCAGCAGTTCCGCTAGCGGGTTCTACGAGCAGTACTTC	CASSSASGFYEQYF
TRBV5-1	-	TRBJ2-7	TRBD2	TGCGCCAGCAGCTTGGGGACTAGCGGGAGATTCCGATGGGACGAGCAGTACTTC	CASSLGTSGRFRWDEQYF
TRBV27	-	TRBJ2-5	-	TGTGCCAGCAGCCAGCGAACGGAGACCCAGTACTTC	CASSQRTETQYF
TRBV6-1	once	TRBJ1-1	-	TGTGCCACCCAGGCCGGACAGAACACTGAAGCTTTCTTT	CATQAGQNTEAFF
TRBV27	-	TRBJ1-1	-	TGTGCCAGCAGTTTAAATTGGTGGGGAGGCACTGAAGCTTTCTTT	CASSLNWWGGTEAFF
TRBV10-1	once	TRBJ2-1	TRBD2	TGCGCCAGCTCTACTAGCGGGAGGGACAATGAGCAGTTCTTC	CASSTSGRDNEQFF
TRBV5-4	-	TRBJ2-5	TRBD2	TGTGCCAGCAGCTCTAGCGGTAAAGAGACCCAGTACTTC	CASSSSGKETQYF
TRBV9	once	TRBJ2-6	TRBD1	TGTGCCAGCAGCCCAGACCCGGGACAGGTTACCTCTGGGGCCAACGTCCTGACTTTC	CASSPDPGQVTSGANVLTF
TRBV15	many	TRBJ2-7	TRBD1	TGTGCCACCAGCAGAGCGGTAGGGACAGGGGCCGTAGAGCAGTACTTC	CATSRAVGTGAVEQYF
TRBV28	-	TRBJ1-5	-	TGTGCCAGCAGTTTGTCGGGACAAGGGATTTATAGCGGCAATCAGCCCCAGCATTTT	CASSLSGQGIYSGNQPQHF
TRBV27	-	TRBJ2-5	-	TGTGCCAGCAGTTTACAGGGGCGCCCGGAGACCCAGTACTTC	CASSLQGRPETQYF
TRBV2	few	TRBJ1-5	TRBD1	TGTGCCAGCACTGAGACAGGGCGCAATCAGCCCCAGCATTTT	CASTETGRNQPQHF
TRBV5-1	-	TRBJ1-4	-	TGCGCCAGCAGGCCTTCCCCAGCTAATGAAAAACTGTTTTTT	CASRPSPANEKLFF
TRBV2	-	TRBJ2-3	TRBD2	TGTGCCAGCAGTTCGACTAGCGGGAGGGAGAGTACGCAGTATTTT	CASSSTSGRESTQYF
TRBV13	-	TRBJ1-1	-	TGTGCCAGCAGCCCCTACCAGGCGGGGACTGAAGCTTTCTTT	CASSPYQAGTEAFF
TRBV5-1	-	TRBJ2-5	TRBD2	TGCGCCAGCGGATATAGCGGGACCCAACAAGAGACCCAGTACTTC	CASGYSGTQQETQYF
TRBV5-1	many	TRBJ1-2	TRBD1	TGCGCCAGCAGCTGGCCTAGGACAGGGGAGTTTGACTATGGCTACACCTTC	CASSWPRTGEFDYGYTF
TRBV30	-	TRBJ2-7	TRBD2	TGTGCCTGGAGAACGACGGGGGGTTGGGGATCCTACGAGCAGTACTTC	CAWRTTGGWGSYEQYF
TRBV2	few	TRBJ1-5	-	TGTGCCAGCTCAAAAACGGATCAGCCCCAGCATTTT	CASSKTDQPQHF
TRBV28	-	TRBJ2-3	-	TGTGCCAGCAGGGAGTACGGCACAGATACGCAGTATTTT	CASREYGTDTQYF
TRBV2	-	TRBJ1-4	TRBD1	TGTGCCAGCGGAGGGACAGGGGGCGAAAAACTGTTTTTT	CASGGTGGEKLFF
TRBV19	-	TRBJ2-3	TRBD2	TGTGCCAGTAGTATAGCGGCGGGAGGACTCGATACGCAGTATTTT	CASSIAAGGLDTQYF
TRBV6-6	-	TRBJ1-2	-	TGTGCCAGCAGAACCCAGGAAAACTATGGCTACACCTTC	CASRTQENYGYTF
TRBV28	few	TRBJ1-1	-	TGTGCCAGCAGGGGACACCCTGGAGCTTTCTTT	CASRGHPGAFF
TRBV5-1	-	TRBJ2-5	-	TGCGCCAGCAGCTTAGTAGCGGGACAGACCGAGACCCAGTACTTC	CASSLVAGQTETQYF
TRBV10-3	-	TRBJ2-3	TRBD2	TGTGCCACTAGCGGGAGTATCACAGATACGCAGTATTTT	CATSGSITDTQYF
TRBV11-2	-	TRBJ2-7	-	TGTGCCAGCAGCTTAGTTTGGGGACCTCAGGGATCGTACGAGCAGTACTTC	CASSLVWGPQGSYEQYF
TRBV4-1	-	TRBJ2-3	-	TGCGCCAGCAGCCAAGACATGAGGGACACAACCTGGGGAGATACGCAGTATTTT	CASSQDMRDTTWGDTQYF
TRBV5-1	once	TRBJ2-2	-	TGCGCCAGCAGCTTGGCACAGGGCTTTGGATTGACCCGCAACACCGGGGAGCTGTTTTTT	CASSLAQGFGLTRNTGELFF
TRBV28	-	TRBJ1-5	TRBD1	TGTGCCAGCAGTACCCGGACAGGGCCAAGCAATCAGCCCCAGCATTTT	CASSTRTGPSNQPQHF
TRBV7-9	-	TRBJ2-7	TRBD2	TGTGCCAGCAGCCCTCGGGGGAGGGGTAACTACGAGCAGTACTTC	CASSPRGRGNYEQYF
TRBV5-8	once	TRBJ1-5	-	TGTGCCAGCAGCTTGAACCCCAATCAGCCCCAGCATTTT	CASSLNPNQPQHF
TRBV4-1	-	TRBJ2-5	-	TGCGCCAGCAGCCAGATAATCCACTTTAGGGGGGGGGAGGAGACCCAGTACTTC	CASSQIIHFRGGEETQYF
TRBV14	-	TRBJ1-1	TRBD1	TGTGCCAGCAGCTCACCACCGGGACAGGGCCGGGGGAACACTGAAGCTTTCTTT	CASSSPPGQGRGNTEAFF
TRBV7-9	-	TRBJ2-1	-	TGTGCCAGCAGCTTAAGGACACCTAATGAGCAGTTCTTC	CASSLRTPNEQFF